Listed here are 13 T cell receptor beta chains from one sample, sequenced in a study of OX40 agonist ivuxolimab in advanced cancers. TCRdb keeps only in-frame clones here, not all; method: immunoSEQ multiplex PCR. Among around 44,000 clones listed, 86% were seen once. Sample: CD4+ or CD8+ T cells sorted from blood, taken in a trial of the OX40 agonist ivuxolimab. All receptors come from an adult with an advanced solid tumor such as melanoma, head and neck, liver or kidney cancer.

The chain joins TRBV29-1 to TRBJ2-2, with 7 bases matching TRBD2. With 5 bases clipped from V and 0 bases from J, the junction kept 15 bases outside the gene matches. The CDR3 is 18 residues long. From germline, CDR1 is SQVTM and CDR2 ANQGSEA. The CDR3 DNA follows: TGCAGCGTTCATCCGTGGGCTAGTGGGGGGGCGAACACCGGGGAGCTGTTTTTT. This codes for CSVHPWASGGANTGELFF.

The chain joins TRBV7-2 to TRBJ2-5; no clear D gene. CDR1 is SGHTA and CDR2 is FQGNSA in the germline V gene. This CDR3 is 13 amino acids long. Trimming left V 2 bases short and J 1 base short, with 5 bases between. For the CDR3, the DNA is TGTGCCAGCAGCTTATCAGTCCAAGAGACCCAGTACTTC. Its translation is CASSLSVQETQYF.

J is TRBJ1-1 and V is TRBV6-5; D may be TRBD1 (6 bases). Germline-derived CDR1 and CDR2 are MNHEY and SVGAGI. V was cut by 0 bases and J by 8 bases, with 7 bases left in between. This CDR3 is built from 12 residues. The CDR3 nucleotides are TGTGCCAGCAGTTACTCTGGACAGGAAGCTTTCTTT. Protein product: CASSYSGQEAFF.

The rearrangement links TRBV29-1 to TRBJ2-1, with TRBD1 as a possible D gene (6 bases). Germline CDR1 reads SQVTM; CDR2 reads ANQGSEA. This CDR3 comprises 15 residues. The V end lost 7 bases, the J end lost 4 bases, and 20 bases lay between the germline ends. The CDR3 DNA reads TGCAGCGCCGCGACCCCGGACAGATCGTACAATGAGCAGTTCTTC. It codes for CSAATPDRSYNEQFF.

V and J are TRBV7-9 and TRBJ2-7; D is possibly TRBD1 (6 bases). The CDR3 has 17 residues. Per the germline V gene, CDR1 is SEHNR and CDR2 is FQNEAQ (reference sequence). V lost 1 base and J lost 3, with 19 bases in between. Here the CDR3 reads CASSLGQAPDAFYEQYF. The CDR3 nucleotides read TGTGCCAGCAGCTTAGGACAGGCCCCGGACGCCTTCTACGAGCAGTACTTC.

The genes are TRBV5-1 and TRBJ2-7, with D possibly being TRBD1 (5 bases). CDR3 length: 15 amino acids. Germline CDR1 and CDR2: SGHRS and YFSETQ. V was clipped by 0 bases and J by 2 bases, with 12 bases between them. In nucleotides, the CDR3 is TGCGCCAGCAGCTTGGAATCAGGGATGCCCTACGAGCAGTACTTC. Amino acids: CASSLESGMPYEQYF.

The V gene is TRBV27, the J gene TRBJ2-1; 8 bases are a match to TRBD1. In germline, CDR1 is MNHEY, CDR2 SMNVEV (reference sequence). The CDR3 length is 14 residues. With V trimmed by 3 bases and J by 9 bases, 7 bases remained unmatched. The CDR3 spells CASSFGTGGGEQFF. In DNA form, the CDR3 reads TGTGCCAGCAGTTTTGGAACAGGGGGAGGTGAGCAGTTCTTC.

This chain connects TRBV2 to TRBJ2-7; 7 nucleotides align to TRBD1. Germline CDR1 and CDR2: SNHLY and FYNNEI. Germline trimming cut 10 bases from V and 3 bases from J; bases unmatched to any gene: 6. The CDR3 has 12 residues. As DNA, the CDR3 is TGTGCCATACTGGACAGGATCTACGAGCAGTACTTC. Protein: CAILDRIYEQYF.

This clone occurred once. The V and J genes are TRBV29-1 and TRBJ1-2; D is possibly TRBD1 (5 bases). This CDR3 has 14 residues. Trimming removed 5 bases from V and 0 bases from J, with 13 bases in between. The germline CDR1 and CDR2 sequences are SQVTM and ANQGSEA. This chain's CDR3 is CSVQTAGANYGYTF. The CDR3 nucleotides are TGCAGCGTTCAGACAGCGGGAGCTAACTATGGCTACACCTTC.

This chain joins TRBV4-3 and TRBJ2-5; perhaps TRBD2 as D (6 bases). V lost 4 bases and J 1 base, leaving 10 bases between the germline ends. The CDR3 sequence is 14 residues long. Germline loops: CDR1 LGHNA, CDR2 YSLEER. The CDR3 spells CASSLGLIQETQYF. As DNA, the CDR3 is TGCGCCAGCAGCCTCGGACTAATCCAAGAGACCCAGTACTTC.

This clone was counted a single time. The chain recombines TRBV5-8 with TRBJ2-2; 8 bases line up with TRBD1. Germline values: CDR1 SGHTS, CDR2 YDEGEE. The CDR3 contains 16 residues. Trimming at V came to 2 bases and at J to 6 bases, leaving 9 bases not matched to a gene. CDR3: CASSFGTTGAAGELFF. The CDR3, as DNA: TGTGCCAGCAGCTTTGGGACGACAGGGGCCGCCGGGGAGCTGTTTTTT.

V gene TRBV6-5 combines with J gene TRBJ2-7, with 9 bases aligning to TRBD1. CDR1 and CDR2 (germline): MNHEY, SVGAGI. This CDR3 is built from 13 residues. J gave up 3 bases and V 8 bases, and 5 bases lay outside the gene matches. The CDR3 DNA is TGTGCCAGCGGACCGGGACAGGGCTACGAGCAGTACTTC. Translating gives CASGPGQGYEQYF.

The chain has TRBV15 and TRBJ2-5; D possibly corresponds to TRBD1 (6 bases). The CDR3 runs 16 residues. Between the trimmed V and J ends, which lost 1 base and 4 bases, there was a span of 16 bases. Looked up from germline, CDR1 is LNHNV and CDR2 is YYDKDF (reference sequence). CDR3 DNA: TGTGCCACCAGCAGAGGGTCCCAGTGGGGGCTAGAGACCCAGTACTTC. It codes for CATSRGSQWGLETQYF.